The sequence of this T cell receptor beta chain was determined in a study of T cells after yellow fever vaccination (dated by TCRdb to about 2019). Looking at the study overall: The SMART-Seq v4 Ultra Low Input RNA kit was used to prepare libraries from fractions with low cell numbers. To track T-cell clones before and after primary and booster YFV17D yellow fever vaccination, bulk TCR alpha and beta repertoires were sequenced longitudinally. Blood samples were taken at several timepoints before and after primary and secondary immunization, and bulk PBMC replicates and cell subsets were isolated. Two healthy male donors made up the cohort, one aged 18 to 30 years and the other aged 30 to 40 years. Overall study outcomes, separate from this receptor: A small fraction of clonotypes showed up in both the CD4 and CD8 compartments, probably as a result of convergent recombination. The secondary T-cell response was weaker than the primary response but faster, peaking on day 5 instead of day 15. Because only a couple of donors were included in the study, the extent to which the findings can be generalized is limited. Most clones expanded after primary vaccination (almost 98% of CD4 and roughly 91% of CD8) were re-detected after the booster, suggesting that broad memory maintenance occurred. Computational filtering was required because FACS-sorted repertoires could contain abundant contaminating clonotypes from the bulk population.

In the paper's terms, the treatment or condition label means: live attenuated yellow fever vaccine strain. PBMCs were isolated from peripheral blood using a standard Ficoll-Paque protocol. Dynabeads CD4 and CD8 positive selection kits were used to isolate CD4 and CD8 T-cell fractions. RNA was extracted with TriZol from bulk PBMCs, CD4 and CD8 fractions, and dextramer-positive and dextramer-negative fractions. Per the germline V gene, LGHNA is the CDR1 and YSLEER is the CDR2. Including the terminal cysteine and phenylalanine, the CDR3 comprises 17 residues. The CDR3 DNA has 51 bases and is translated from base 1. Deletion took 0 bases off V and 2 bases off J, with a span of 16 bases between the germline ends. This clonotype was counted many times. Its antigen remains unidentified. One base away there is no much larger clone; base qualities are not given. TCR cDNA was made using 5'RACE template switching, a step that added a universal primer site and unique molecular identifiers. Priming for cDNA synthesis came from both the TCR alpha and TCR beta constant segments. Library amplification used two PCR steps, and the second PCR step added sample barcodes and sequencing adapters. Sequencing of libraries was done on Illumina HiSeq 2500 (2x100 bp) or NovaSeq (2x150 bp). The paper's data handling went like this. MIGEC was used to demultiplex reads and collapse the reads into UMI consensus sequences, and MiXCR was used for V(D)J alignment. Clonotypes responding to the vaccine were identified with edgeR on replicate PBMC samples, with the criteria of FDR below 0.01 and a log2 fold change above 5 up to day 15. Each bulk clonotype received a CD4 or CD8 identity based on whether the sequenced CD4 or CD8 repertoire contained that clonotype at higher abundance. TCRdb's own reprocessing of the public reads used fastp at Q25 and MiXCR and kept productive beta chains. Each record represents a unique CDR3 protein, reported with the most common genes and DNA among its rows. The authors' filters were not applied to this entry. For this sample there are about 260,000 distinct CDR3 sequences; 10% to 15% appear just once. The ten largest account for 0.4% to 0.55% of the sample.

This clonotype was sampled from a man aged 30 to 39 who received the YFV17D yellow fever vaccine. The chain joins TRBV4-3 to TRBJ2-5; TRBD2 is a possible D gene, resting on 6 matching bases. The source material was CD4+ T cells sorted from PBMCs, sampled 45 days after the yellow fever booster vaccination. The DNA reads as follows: TGCGCCAGCAGCCAAGATACGAGGGGTAGCGGACAAGAGACCCAGTACTTC. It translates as CASSQDTRGSGQETQYF.